The present T cell receptor beta chain was sequenced within a study of OX40 agonist ivuxolimab in advanced cancers. In the study overall: Ivuxolimab was an agonistic, fully human IgG2 monoclonal antibody directed against OX40 (CD134), a costimulatory receptor. Intravenous ivuxolimab was administered to patients every 2 weeks at six dose levels: 0.01, 0.1, 0.3, 1.5, 3 and 10 mg/kg. The point of sequencing TCRbeta in the periphery was to test whether ivuxolimab changed TCR sequence diversity and drove clonal T-cell expansion. Partial responses were achieved by three dose-escalation patients, of whom one had hepatocellular carcinoma and two had cutaneous melanoma. Among the roughly 52 dose-escalation patients, about 19 had hepatocellular carcinoma, approximately 15 melanoma, 9 renal cell carcinoma and 9 head and neck cancer. In the dose-escalation cohort, around four fifths of patients were male, and the mean age was about 55 years, with a range of roughly 20 to 80. The paper reports the monotherapy dose-escalation portion (N of about 52 patients) of the phase I ivuxolimab trial. Prior anti-PD-1, anti-PD-L1 or anti-CTLA-4 therapy was permitted, and checkpoint inhibitors had been received by roughly 42% of dose-escalation patients. Points the paper makes about the study in general: At doses from 0.1 to 3.0 mg/kg, clonal expansion was seen in both CD4+ and CD8+ blood T cells between baseline and week 6. After ivuxolimab, CD8+ T cells had more expanded clones than CD4+ T cells on average. Low levels of normalized T-cell clonal expansion were also seen in some patients who did not respond. Antigen specificity was not determined for the clonally expanded peripheral T cells. In the 0.1-3.0 mg/kg groups, partial responders had among the lowest normalized peripheral clonal expansion, particularly in CD8+ T cells.

Genomic DNA was extracted from sorted cells for sequencing of the TCRbeta CDR3 region. The immunoSEQ Assay was used to sequence the TCRbeta CDR3 regions. Here the immuneACCESS table is served through TCRdb, limited to in-frame sequences with V and J called. Missing clones are a known gap in these copies; in checked studies unresolved V genes cover under half, and the rest lacks a known reason. The sample profile shows tens of thousands of clones; roughly 87% of them were found once. The ten largest clones capture over 3% of the sample. A remark on this clone: This receptor's antigen is unknown. Base-call qualities are not available, and no considerably larger clone is one nucleotide away.

Counted from cysteine to phenylalanine, this CDR3 has 16 amino acids. The only DNA kept is the CDR3, 48 bases in frame from the first base. For this chain, trimming is 1 base at the V end and 4 bases at the J end, and the number of junction bases without a gene match is 7. Per the germline V gene, LGHNA is the CDR1 and YNFKEQ is the CDR2. Patients with autoimmune disease history or receiving systemic immunosuppression were excluded from the trial. In every dose cohort, peripheral blood was drawn for TCR sequencing at baseline, cycle 4 day 1, and cycle 7 day 1. The samples were taken from a phase I, first-in-human, multicenter, open-label dose-escalation trial of ivuxolimab. The trial enrolled adults with locally advanced or metastatic head and neck squamous cell, hepatocellular, melanoma or renal cell carcinoma. Before TCR sequencing, CD4+ T cells and CD8+ T cells were sorted from peripheral blood as separate populations.

This receptor chain uses TRBV4-2 and TRBJ1-2; 9 nucleotides in the junction match TRBD1. Sequencing was performed on CD4+ or CD8+ T cells sorted from blood, taken in a trial of the OX40 agonist ivuxolimab. This clonotype was obtained from an adult with an advanced solid tumor such as melanoma, head and neck, liver or kidney cancer. CDR3 loop: CASSQATGTGPYGYTF. Here is the DNA: TGTGCCAGCAGCCAAGCGACCGGGACAGGGCCCTATGGCTACACCTTC.